This TCR beta chain was recovered during a study of blood T cell repertoires in COVID-19. Study-level information: Italy, Spain and the United States were the sources of the convalescent and acute COVID-19 samples. Sources were T cells, B-cell-depleted T cells, or PBMCs; the material itself was cDNA or gDNA.

Some clones are missing from TCRdb's copy, which holds only in-frame ones; the method was immunoSEQ multiplex PCR. The sample yields some 290,000 clones, more than 85% seen once. The length of the CDR3 is 15 residues. V lost 1 base to trimming and J lost 7 bases, with 17 bases between them. Germline-derived CDR1 and CDR2 are SGHTA and FQGNSA. The V and J genes are TRBV7-2 and TRBJ2-7, with D perhaps TRBD2 (6 bases). The receptor was isolated from a woman aged 25 to 39 who had been exposed to COVID-19. Sequencing used PBMCs or T cells enriched from blood (not recorded which). The CDR3, as DNA: TGTGCCAGCAGCTTAGTCTCTGGAGGGTCGTATGAGCAGTACTTC. Amino acids: CASSLVSGGSYEQYF.